The T cell receptor beta chain under discussion was sequenced for a study of blood T cell repertoires in COVID-19 (dated by TCRdb to the early 2020s). General notes on the study: Samples covering the acute and convalescent phases of COVID-19 were provided by collaborators in the United States, Italy and Spain. The material from the prospective study consisted of cDNA or gDNA derived from T cells, B-cell-depleted T cells, or PBMCs. The dataset comprised deeply sampled blood TCRbeta repertoires from subjects exposed to, actively infected with, or recovered from COVID-19. The repertoires were released in a freely available public database intended as a resource for research on the immune response to SARS-CoV-2. Samples were obtained from the ongoing ImmuneRACE study (first 160 participants) and from about 1,300 subjects provided by 6 global collaborators. The sample metadata nearly always contained a de-identified subject ID, COVID-19 status, age in years and sex. Where HLA class I and class II types were available, the types were taken from metadata supplied by the sample provider, not from assay-based typing. Results and caveats for the whole study, not just this receptor: Clinical and demographic metadata were provided uncurated, with the amount varying by source and participant.

Collaborating institutions collected whole blood in K2EDTA tubes following their own protocols. For TCRbeta analysis, collaborator samples were shipped as frozen whole blood, as isolated PBMCs, or as DNA extracted from either sample type. The immunoSEQ Assay, a bias-controlled multiplex PCR, was used to amplify TCRbeta CDR3 regions from genomic DNA. In the authors' own workflow: The number of nucleated cells in each sample was estimated by amplification of reference gene primers within the assay. To quantify the absolute abundance of each unique TCRbeta CDR3 rearrangement, sequence reads were collapsed and filtered. For each sample, productive Simpson clonality was calculated by taking the square root of Simpson's diversity index across productive rearrangements. What TCRdb holds here is the immuneACCESS table cut down to in-frame rearrangements. Part of the clones is not present; checked against another copy, under half of the missing clones reflect an unresolved V gene, and the others are unexplained. Clonal size and the V and J genes are those of that table, whereas D and trimming came from the DNA. This sample holds 85,000 to 95,000 clones; nearly 90% were observed only once. The top ten clones comprise approximately 5.6% of the sample.

Notes on this clone: The antigen it recognizes is unknown. Within one base of it there is no much larger clone, and no base qualities were kept.

The sample comprised peripheral blood. This clonotype originated in an elderly woman with active COVID-19.

Here the CDR3 is given as CASSQDGDRGQPQHF. The bases are TGTGCCAGCAGCCAAGATGGGGACAGGGGTCAGCCCCAGCATTTT. Recombination connected TRBV4-2 to TRBJ1-5; 10 bases in the middle match TRBD1. Trimming removed 0 bases from V and 6 bases from J; the gene matches leave 2 bases unexplained. The CDR3 measures 15 amino acids from cysteine to phenylalanine. The kept DNA is CDR3 alone, 45 bases in frame from the first base. As encoded in the germline V gene, CDR1 is LGHNA while CDR2 is YNFKEQ.